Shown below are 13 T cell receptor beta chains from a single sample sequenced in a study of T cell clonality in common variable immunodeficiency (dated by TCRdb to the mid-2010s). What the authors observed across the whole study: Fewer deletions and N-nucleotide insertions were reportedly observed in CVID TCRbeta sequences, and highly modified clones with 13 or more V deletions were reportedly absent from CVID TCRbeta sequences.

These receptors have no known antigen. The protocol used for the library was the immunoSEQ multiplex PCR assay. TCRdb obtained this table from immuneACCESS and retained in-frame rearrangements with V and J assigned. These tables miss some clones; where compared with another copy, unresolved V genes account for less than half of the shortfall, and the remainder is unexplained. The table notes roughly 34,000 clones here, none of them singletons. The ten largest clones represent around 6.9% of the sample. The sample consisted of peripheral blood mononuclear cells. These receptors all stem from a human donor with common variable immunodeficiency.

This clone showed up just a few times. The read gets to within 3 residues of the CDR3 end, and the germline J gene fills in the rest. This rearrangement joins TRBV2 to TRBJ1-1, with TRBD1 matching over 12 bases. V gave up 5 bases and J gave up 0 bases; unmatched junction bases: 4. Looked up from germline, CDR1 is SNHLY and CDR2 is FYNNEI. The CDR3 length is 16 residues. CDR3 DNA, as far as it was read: TGTGCCAGCAGTCAAGGGACAGGGGGCCTGAACACTGAA. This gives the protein CASSQGTGGLNTE. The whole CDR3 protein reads CASSQGTGGLNTEAFF.

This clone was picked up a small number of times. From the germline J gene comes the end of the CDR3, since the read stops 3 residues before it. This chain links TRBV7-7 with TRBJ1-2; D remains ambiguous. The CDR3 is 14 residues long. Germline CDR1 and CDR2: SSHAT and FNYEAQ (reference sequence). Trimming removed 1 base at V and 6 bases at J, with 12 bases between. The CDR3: CASSLESRWNGYTF. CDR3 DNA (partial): TGTGCCAGCAGCTTAGAGTCCAGGTGGAATGGC.

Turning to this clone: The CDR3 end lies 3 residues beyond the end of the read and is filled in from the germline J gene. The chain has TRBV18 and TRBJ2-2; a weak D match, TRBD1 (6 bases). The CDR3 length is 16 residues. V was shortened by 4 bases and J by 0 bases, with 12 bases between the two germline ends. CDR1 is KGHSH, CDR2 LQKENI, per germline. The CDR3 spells CASSQRTGSNTGELFF. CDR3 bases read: TGTGCCAGCTCACAACGTACAGGGTCGAACACCGGGGAG.

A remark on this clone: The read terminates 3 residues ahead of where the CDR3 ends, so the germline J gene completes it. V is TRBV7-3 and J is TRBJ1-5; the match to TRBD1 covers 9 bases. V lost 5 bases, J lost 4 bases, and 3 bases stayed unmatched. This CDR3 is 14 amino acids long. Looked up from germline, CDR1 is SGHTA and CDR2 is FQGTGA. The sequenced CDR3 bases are TGTGCCAGCAGCCCCGGGACAGGGAATCAGCCC. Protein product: CASSPGTGNQP. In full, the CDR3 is CASSPGTGNQPQHF.

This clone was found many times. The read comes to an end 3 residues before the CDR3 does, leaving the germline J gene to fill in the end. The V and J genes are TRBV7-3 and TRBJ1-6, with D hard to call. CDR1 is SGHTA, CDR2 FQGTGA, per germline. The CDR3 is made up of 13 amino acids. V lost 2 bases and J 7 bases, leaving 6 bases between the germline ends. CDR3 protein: CASSLSTNSPLHF. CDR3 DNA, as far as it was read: TGTGCCAGCAGCTTATCGACAAATTCACCC.

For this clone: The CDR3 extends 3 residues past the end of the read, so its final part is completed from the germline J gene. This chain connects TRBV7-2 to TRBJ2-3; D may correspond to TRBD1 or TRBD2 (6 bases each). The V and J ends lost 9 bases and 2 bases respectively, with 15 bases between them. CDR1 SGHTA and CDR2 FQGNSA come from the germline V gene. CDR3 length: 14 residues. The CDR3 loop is CASRRDKSTDTQYF. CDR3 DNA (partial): TGTGCCAGTAGGAGGGACAAATCCACAGATACG.

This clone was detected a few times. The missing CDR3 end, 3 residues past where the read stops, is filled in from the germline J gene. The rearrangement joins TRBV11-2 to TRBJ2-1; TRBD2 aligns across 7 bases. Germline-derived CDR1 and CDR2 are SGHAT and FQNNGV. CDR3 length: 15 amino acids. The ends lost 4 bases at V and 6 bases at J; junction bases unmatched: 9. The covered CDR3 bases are TGTGCCAGCAGCTGGAATGCGGGAGTAGTCAATGAG. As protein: CASSWNAGVVNE. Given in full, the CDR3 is CASSWNAGVVNEQFF.

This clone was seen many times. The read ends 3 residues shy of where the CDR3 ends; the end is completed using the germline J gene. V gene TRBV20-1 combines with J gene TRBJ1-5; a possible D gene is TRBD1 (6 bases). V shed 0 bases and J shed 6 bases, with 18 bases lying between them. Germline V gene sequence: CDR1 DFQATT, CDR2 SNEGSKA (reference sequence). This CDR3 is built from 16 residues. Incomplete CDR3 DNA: TGCAGTGCTAGAGATAATGGCAGGGGAGTGGGTCAGCCC. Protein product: CSARDNGRGVGQP. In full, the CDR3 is CSARDNGRGVGQPQHF.

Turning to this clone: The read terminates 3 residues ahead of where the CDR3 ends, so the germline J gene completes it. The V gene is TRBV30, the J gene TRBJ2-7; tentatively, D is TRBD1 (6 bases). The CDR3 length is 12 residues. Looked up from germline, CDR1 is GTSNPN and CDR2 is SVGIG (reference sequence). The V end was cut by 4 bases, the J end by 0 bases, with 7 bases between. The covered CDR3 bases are TGTGCCTGGACGGACAGCTCCTACGAG. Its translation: CAWTDSSYE. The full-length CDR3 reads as CAWTDSSYEQYF.

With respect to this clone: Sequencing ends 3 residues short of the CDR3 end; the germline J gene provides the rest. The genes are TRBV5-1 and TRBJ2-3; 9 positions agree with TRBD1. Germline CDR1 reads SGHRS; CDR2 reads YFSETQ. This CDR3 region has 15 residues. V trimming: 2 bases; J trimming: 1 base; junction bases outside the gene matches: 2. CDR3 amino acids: CASSLQGAGTDTQYF. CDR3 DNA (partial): TGCGCCAGCAGCTTACAGGGGGCGGGCACAGATACG.

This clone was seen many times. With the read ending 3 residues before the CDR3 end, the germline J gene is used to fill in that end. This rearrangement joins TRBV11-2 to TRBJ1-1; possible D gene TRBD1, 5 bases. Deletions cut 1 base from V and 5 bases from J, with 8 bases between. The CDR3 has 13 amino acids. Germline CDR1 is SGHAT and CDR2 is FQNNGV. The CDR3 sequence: CASSLGRATEAFF. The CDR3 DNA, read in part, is TGTGCCAGCAGCTTAGGCAGGGCAACTGAA.

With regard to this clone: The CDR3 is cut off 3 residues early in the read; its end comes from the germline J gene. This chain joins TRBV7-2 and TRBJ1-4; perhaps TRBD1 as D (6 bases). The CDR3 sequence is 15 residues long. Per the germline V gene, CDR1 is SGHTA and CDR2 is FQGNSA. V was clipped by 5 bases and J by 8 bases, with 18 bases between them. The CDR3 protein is CASSQRGGRTEKLFF. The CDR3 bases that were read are TGTGCCAGCAGCCAGCGCGGGGGGCGTACCGAAAAA.

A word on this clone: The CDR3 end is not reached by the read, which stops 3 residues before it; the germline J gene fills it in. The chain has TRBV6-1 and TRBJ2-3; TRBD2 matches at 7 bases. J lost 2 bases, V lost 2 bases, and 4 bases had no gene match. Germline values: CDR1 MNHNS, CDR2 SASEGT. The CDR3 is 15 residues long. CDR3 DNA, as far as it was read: TGTGCCAGCAGTGAATGGGCGGGAGCCACAGATACG. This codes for CASSEWAGATDT. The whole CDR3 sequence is CASSEWAGATDTQYF.